The present T cell receptor beta chain was sequenced within a study of blood T cell repertoires in COVID-19. About the research overall: Sample material is recorded as cDNA or gDNA derived from T cells, B-cell-depleted T cells, or PBMCs.

This clone has more than one count but fewer than ten. Data came from immunoSEQ multiplex PCR; TCRdb stores just in-frame clones and leaves some out. The top ten hold around 3% of the sample, which has 150,000 or so clones, approximately 79% seen once. Looked up from germline, CDR1 is MNHEY and CDR2 is SMNVEV (reference sequence). The junction had 10 bases not matched to a gene; V was cut back by 6 bases and J by 2 bases. This CDR3 has 15 amino acids. This chain links TRBV27 with TRBJ2-7; 7 bases fit TRBD2. The TCR sequence derives from a woman of 80 years or more with acute or convalescent COVID-19. The sequenced material came from peripheral blood. CDR3 in DNA: TGTGCCAGCAGACCAGGGTGGGGGGGAGCCTACGAGCAGTACTTC. It specifies CASRPGWGGAYEQYF.